These T cell receptor beta chains were read from a single sample in a study of T-cell reconstitution after alpha-beta-depleted transplantation in children. TCRdb ran MiXCR on the PCR reads and lists one entry per CDR3 protein. The data contain 200,000 to 250,000 distinct CDR3 sequences, approximately 7% of them seen just once; the ten biggest clones take up 5.5%. Sequences were derived from PBMCs, sampled before TCRalphabeta/CD19-depleted stem cell transplant. The receptors stem from a boy between 2 and 10 years old with acute lymphoblastic leukemia, due to receive a stem cell transplant. CDR3s include the opening cysteine and the closing phenylalanine or tryptophan. A D gene is named only where the DNA matches it firmly. Expanded clones are given a class, and other clones once, few, many or no size at all.

d_gene,j_gene,len,abundance,v_gene,CDR3aa,CDR3nt
-,TRBJ2-1,16,many,TRBV24-1,CATSDGKRGSYNEQFF,TGTGCCACCAGTGATGGAAAACGGGGGTCCTACAATGAGCAGTTCTTC
-,TRBJ2-7,13,many,TRBV29-1,CSVQTAGTYEQYF,TGCAGCGTTCAGACTGCCGGAACCTACGAGCAGTACTTC
-,TRBJ2-6,17,many,TRBV6-2/TRBV6-3,CASSYSRITGGANVLTF,TGTGCCAGCAGTTACTCGAGAATAACCGGTGGGGCCAACGTCCTGACTTTC
-,TRBJ2-5,14,many,TRBV28,CAEEVGAAKETQYF,TGTGCCGAAGAGGTAGGGGCGGCGAAAGAGACCCAGTACTTC
-,TRBJ2-3,17,-,TRBV20-1,CSAKGGQGAGGTDTQYF,TGCAGTGCTAAGGGAGGGCAGGGGGCAGGGGGGACAGATACGCAGTATTTT
TRBD2,TRBJ2-5,13,many,TRBV12-3/TRBV12-4,CATRTLGGETQYF,TGTGCCACCCGAACGTTGGGGGGGGAGACCCAGTACTTC
TRBD2,TRBJ2-1,16,many,TRBV6-2/TRBV6-3,CASSYTSGGFYNEQFF,TGTGCCAGCAGTTACACTAGCGGGGGGTTCTACAATGAGCAGTTCTTC
TRBD2,TRBJ2-3,16,-,TRBV5-1,CASSLGTSGFADTQYF,TGCGCCAGCAGCTTGGGTACTAGCGGTTTCGCAGATACGCAGTATTTT
-,TRBJ1-1,12,many,TRBV28,CASSLVGSGAFF,TGTGCCAGCAGTTTAGTGGGGTCTGGAGCTTTCTTT
-,TRBJ2-1,14,few,TRBV5-1,CASSLGVSYNEQFF,TGCGCCAGCAGCTTGGGGGTCTCCTACAATGAGCAGTTCTTC
TRBD1,TRBJ2-1,14,many,TRBV28,CASSTTGPYNEQFF,TGTGCCAGCAGTACGACAGGGCCCTACAATGAGCAGTTCTTC
-,TRBJ2-3,15,many,TRBV7-9,CASSLGRFSTDTQYF,TGTGCCAGCAGCTTAGGCAGGTTCAGCACAGATACGCAGTATTTT
-,TRBJ2-5,14,few,TRBV6-5,CASSYSRRGGTQYF,TGTGCCAGCAGTTACTCGAGACGGGGCGGCACCCAGTACTTC
-,TRBJ1-5,16,many,TRBV7-9,CASSLGTGSSNQPQHF,TGTGCCAGCAGCTTAGGTACAGGGAGTAGCAATCAGCCCCAGCATTTT
TRBD2,TRBJ2-7,17,many,TRBV13,CASSLSTSGGATYEQYF,TGTGCCAGCAGCCTCTCCACTAGCGGGGGGGCAACATACGAGCAGTACTTC
TRBD2,TRBJ2-1,13,-,TRBV30,CASGAGGLNEQFF,TGTGCCTCAGGGGCGGGAGGGCTAAATGAGCAGTTCTTC
-,TRBJ1-1,14,many,TRBV28,CASSRTDRGTEAFF,TGTGCCAGCAGCCGAACTGATAGGGGCACTGAAGCTTTCTTT
-,TRBJ2-5,13,-,TRBV7-9,CASGPPSEETQYF,TGTGCCAGCGGACCTCCTAGCGAGGAGACCCAGTACTTC
-,TRBJ1-2,12,-,TRBV30,CAWSRAVYGYTF,TGTGCCTGGAGTAGGGCTGTATATGGCTACACCTTC
-,TRBJ2-3,11,-,TRBV30,CAWNTGDTQYF,TGTGCCTGGAACACCGGAGATACGCAGTATTTT
-,TRBJ2-2,14,many,TRBV24-1,CATRPAVNTGELFF,TGTGCCACCCGCCCGGCGGTTAACACCGGGGAGCTGTTTTTT
TRBD2,TRBJ2-3,16,many,TRBV5-1,CASSSGLAGVVDTQYF,TGCGCCAGCAGCTCGGGACTAGCGGGGGTGGTAGATACGCAGTATTTT
-,TRBJ1-1,14,many,TRBV7-2,CASSLLPANTEAFF,TGTGCCAGCAGCCTACTACCGGCGAACACTGAAGCTTTCTTT
-,TRBJ1-2,13,many,TRBV2,CASSAPNNYGYTF,TGTGCCAGCAGCGCGCCTAATAACTATGGCTACACCTTC